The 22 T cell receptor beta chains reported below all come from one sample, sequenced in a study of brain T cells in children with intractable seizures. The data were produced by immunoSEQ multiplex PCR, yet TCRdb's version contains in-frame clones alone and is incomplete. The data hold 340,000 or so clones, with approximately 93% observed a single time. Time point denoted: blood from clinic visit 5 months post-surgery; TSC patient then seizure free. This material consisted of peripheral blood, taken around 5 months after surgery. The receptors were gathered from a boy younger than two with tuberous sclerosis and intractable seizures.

The CDR3, as DNA: TGTGCCAGCAGCTCCGGGACCTACGAGCAGTACTTC. Encoded protein: CASSSGTYEQYF. The chain is built from TRBV7-9 and TRBJ2-7, with D perhaps TRBD2 (5 bases). Germline CDR1 is SEHNR and CDR2 is FQNEAQ (reference sequence). V shed 4 bases and J shed 2 bases, with 6 bases lying between them. The CDR3 is 12 amino acids.

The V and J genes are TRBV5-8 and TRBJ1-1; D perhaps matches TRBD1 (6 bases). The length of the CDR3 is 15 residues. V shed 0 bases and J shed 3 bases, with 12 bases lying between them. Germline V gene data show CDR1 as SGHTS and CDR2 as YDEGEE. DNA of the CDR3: TGTGCCAGCAGCTTGGGACTCGACAGGTACACTGAAGCTTTCTTT. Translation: CASSLGLDRYTEAFF.

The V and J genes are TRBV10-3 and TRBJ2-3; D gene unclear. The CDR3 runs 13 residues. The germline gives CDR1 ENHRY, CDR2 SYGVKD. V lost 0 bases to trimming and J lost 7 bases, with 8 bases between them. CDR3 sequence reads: CAISESISHTQYF. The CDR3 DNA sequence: TGTGCCATCAGTGAGTCCATAAGCCATACGCAGTATTTT.

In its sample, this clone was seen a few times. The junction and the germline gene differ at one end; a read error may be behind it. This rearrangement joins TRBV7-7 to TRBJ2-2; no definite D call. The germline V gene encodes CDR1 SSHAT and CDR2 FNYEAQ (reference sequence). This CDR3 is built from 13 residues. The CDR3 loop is CASSLAQAGELFF. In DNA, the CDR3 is TGTGCTAGCAGCTTAGCCCAGGCCGGGGAGCTGTTTTTT.

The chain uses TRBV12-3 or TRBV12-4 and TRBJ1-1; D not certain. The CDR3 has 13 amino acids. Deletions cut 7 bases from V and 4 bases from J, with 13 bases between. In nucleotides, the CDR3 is TGTGCCAGCAAAAGGGATGAAGGCACTGAAGCTTTCTTT. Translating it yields CASKRDEGTEAFF.

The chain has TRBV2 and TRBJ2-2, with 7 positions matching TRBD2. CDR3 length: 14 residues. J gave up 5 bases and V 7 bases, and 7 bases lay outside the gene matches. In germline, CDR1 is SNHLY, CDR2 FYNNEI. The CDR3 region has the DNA TGTGCCAGCACCCTTTGGCGGGAGACCGGGGAGCTGTTTTTT. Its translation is CASTLWRETGELFF. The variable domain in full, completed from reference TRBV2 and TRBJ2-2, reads EPEVTQTPSHQVTQMGQEVILRCVPISNHLYFYWYRQILGQKVEFLVSFYNNEISEKSEIFDDQFSVERPDGSNFTLKIRSTKLEDSAMYFCASTLWRETGELFFGEGSRLTVL.

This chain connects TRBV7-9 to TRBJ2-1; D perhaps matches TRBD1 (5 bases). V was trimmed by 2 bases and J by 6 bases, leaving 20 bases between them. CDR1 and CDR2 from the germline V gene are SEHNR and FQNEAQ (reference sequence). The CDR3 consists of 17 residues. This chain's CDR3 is CASSLSSGQGGFNEQFF. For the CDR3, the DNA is TGTGCCAGCAGCTTATCGTCTGGGCAGGGTGGATTCAATGAGCAGTTCTTC.

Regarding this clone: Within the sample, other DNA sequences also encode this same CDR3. As DNA, the CDR3 is TGTGCCAGCAGCTTAGAGGGGGGCACTGAAGCTTTCTTT. This translates into CASSLEGGTEAFF. V is TRBV7-9 and J is TRBJ1-1; possibly TRBD1 for D (6 bases). Germline V gives CDR1 SEHNR, CDR2 FQNEAQ (reference sequence). V shed 1 base and J shed 4 bases, with 7 bases lying between them. The CDR3 runs 13 residues.

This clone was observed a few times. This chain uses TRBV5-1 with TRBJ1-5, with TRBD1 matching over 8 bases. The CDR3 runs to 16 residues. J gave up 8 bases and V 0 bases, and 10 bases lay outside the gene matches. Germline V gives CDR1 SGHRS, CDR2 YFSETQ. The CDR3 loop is CASSLGFQGAGEPQHF. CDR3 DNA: TGCGCCAGCAGCTTGGGGTTCCAGGGGGCAGGTGAGCCCCAGCATTTT. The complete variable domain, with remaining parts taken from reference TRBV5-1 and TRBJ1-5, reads KAGVTQTPRYLIKTRGQQVTLSCSPISGHRSVSWYQQTPGQGLQFLFEYFSETQRNKGNFPGRFSGRQFSNSRSEMNVSTLELGDSALYLCASSLGFQGAGEPQHFGDGTRLSIL.

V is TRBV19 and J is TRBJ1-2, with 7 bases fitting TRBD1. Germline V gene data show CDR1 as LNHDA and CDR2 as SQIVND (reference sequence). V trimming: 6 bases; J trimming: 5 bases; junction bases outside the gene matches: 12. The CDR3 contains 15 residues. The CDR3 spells CASSPPDREGYGYTF. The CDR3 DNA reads TGTGCCAGTAGCCCCCCCGACAGGGAGGGGTATGGCTACACCTTC.

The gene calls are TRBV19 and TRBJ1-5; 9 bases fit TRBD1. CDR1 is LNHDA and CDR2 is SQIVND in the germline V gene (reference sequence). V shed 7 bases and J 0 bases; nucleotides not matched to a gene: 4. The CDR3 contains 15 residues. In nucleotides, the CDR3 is TGTGCCAGTAATACAGGGGGCTATAGCAATCAGCCCCAGCATTTT. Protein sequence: CASNTGGYSNQPQHF. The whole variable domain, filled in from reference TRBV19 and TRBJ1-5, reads DGGITQSPKYLFRKEGQNVTLSCEQNLNHDAMYWYRQDPGQGLRLIYYSQIVNDFQKGDIAEGYSVSREKKESFPLTVTSAQKNPTAFYLCASNTGGYSNQPQHFGDGTRLSIL.

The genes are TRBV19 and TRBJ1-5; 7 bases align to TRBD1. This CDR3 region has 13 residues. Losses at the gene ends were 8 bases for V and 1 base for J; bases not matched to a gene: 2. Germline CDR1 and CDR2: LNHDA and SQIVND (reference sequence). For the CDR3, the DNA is TGTGCCAGTGGGACAGCGAGCAATCAGCCCCAGCATTTT. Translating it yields CASGTASNQPQHF.

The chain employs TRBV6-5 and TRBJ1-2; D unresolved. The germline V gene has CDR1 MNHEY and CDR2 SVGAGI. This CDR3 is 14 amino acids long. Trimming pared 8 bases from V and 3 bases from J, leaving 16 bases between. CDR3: CASEWEATYYGYTF. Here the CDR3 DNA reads TGTGCCAGCGAATGGGAGGCAACCTACTATGGCTACACCTTC.

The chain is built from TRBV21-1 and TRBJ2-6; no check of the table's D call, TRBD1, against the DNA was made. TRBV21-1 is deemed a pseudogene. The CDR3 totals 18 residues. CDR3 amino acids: CASSNIGTGKSVSNVLTF. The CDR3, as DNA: TGTGCCAGCAGCAATATCGGGACAGGGAAATCAGTCTCCAACGTCCTGACTTTC.

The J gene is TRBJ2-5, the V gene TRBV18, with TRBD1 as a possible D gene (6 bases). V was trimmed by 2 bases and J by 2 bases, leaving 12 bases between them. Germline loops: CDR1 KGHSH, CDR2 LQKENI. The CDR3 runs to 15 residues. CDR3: CASSPEGQLQETQYF. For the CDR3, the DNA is TGTGCCAGCTCACCAGAGGGACAACTACAAGAGACCCAGTACTTC. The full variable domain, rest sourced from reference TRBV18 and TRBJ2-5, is NAGVMQNPRHLVRRRGQEARLRCSPMKGHSHVYWYRQLPEEGLKFMVYLQKENIIDESGMPKERFSAEFPKEGPSILRIQQVVRGDSAAYFCASSPEGQLQETQYFGPGTRLLVL.

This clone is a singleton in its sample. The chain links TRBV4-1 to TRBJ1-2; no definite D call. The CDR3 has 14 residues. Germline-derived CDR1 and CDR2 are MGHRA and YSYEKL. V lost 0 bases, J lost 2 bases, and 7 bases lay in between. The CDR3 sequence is CASSQDLVNYGYTF. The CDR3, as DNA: TGCGCCAGCAGCCAAGATCTAGTAAACTATGGCTACACCTTC.

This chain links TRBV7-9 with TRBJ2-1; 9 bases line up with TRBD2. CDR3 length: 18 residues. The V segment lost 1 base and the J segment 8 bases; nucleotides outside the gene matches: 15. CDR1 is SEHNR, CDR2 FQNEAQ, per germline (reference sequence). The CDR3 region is CASSLEGSGGHPYDEQFF. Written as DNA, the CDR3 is TGTGCCAGCAGCTTAGAGGGGAGCGGGGGGCACCCTTACGATGAGCAGTTCTTC.

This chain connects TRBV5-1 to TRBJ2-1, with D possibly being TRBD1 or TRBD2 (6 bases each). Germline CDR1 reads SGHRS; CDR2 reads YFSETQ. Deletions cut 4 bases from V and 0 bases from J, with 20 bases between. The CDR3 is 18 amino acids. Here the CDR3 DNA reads TGCGCCAGCAGCCAAAATGGGGGGCTCGATAGCTCCTACAATGAGCAGTTCTTC. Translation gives CASSQNGGLDSSYNEQFF. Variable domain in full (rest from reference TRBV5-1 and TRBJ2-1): KAGVTQTPRYLIKTRGQQVTLSCSPISGHRSVSWYQQTPGQGLQFLFEYFSETQRNKGNFPGRFSGRQFSNSRSEMNVSTLELGDSALYLCASSQNGGLDSSYNEQFFGPGTRLTVL.

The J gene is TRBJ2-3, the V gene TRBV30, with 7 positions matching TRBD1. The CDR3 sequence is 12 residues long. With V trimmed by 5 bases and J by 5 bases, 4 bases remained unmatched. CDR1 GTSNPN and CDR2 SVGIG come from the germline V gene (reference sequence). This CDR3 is CAWSRDRDTQYF. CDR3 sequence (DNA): TGTGCCTGGTCCCGGGACAGAGATACGCAGTATTTT.

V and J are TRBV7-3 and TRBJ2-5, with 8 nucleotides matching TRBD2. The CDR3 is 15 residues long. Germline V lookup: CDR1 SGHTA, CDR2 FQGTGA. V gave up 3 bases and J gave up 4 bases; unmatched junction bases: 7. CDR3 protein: CASSLTPGGGETQYF. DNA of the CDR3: TGTGCCAGCAGCTTGACCCCCGGGGGGGGAGAGACCCAGTACTTC.

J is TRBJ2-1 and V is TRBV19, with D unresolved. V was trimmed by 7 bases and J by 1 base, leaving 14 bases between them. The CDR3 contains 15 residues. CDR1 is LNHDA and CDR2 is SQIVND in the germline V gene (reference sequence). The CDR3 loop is CASTPLAVSYNEQFF. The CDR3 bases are TGTGCCAGTACCCCGCTCGCCGTTTCCTACAATGAGCAGTTCTTC.

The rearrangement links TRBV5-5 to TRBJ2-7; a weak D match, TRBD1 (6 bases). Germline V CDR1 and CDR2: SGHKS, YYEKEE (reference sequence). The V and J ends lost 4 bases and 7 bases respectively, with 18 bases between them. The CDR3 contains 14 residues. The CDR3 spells CASSTGWGQWEQYF. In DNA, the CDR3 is TGTGCCAGCAGCACTGGCTGGGGGCAGTGGGAGCAGTACTTC.